The T cell receptor (beta chain) described here comes from a study of T cell repertoires in cytomegalovirus infection. As to this clonotype: The antigen remains unidentified.

TCRdb reprocessed the reads with MiXCR, giving one entry per CDR3 protein. Found here are around 900,000 distinct CDR3 sequences, about a third of them singletons; the top ten hold around 15%. The CDR3 has 15 amino acids. Between the trimmed V and J ends, which lost 2 bases and 11 bases, there was a span of 21 bases. CDR1 is MNHNS and CDR2 is SASEGT in the germline V gene. The specimen was cultured CD8+ T cells from PBMCs, collected from culture after CMV antigen stimulation. This TCR came from a human donor in good health (CMV status not recorded). Some clones in this sample may be carry-over from other donors' samples. The gene calls are TRBV6-1 and TRBJ1-1; D gene ambiguous. CDR3 DNA: TGTGCCAGCAGTGAACATCGGCAGACCCCGGCCATGGCTTTCTTT. Protein product: CASSEHRQTPAMAFF.